These 22 T cell receptor beta chains originate from one sample sequenced in a study of tumor and adjacent non-tumor tissue in lung cancer. The template was RNA from unsorted bulk tissue. A modified ARM-PCR protocol with three rounds of nested PCR amplified TCRbeta. Each CDR3 protein is one row after TCRdb ran MiXCR on the multiplex PCR reads. The data contain approximately 140,000 distinct CDR3 sequences, approximately 64% of them singletons. Sequenced material: lung tumor tissue. Source of these receptors: a man aged 55-75 years with small cell lung cancer.

This clonotype was picked up many times. The chain has TRBV6-2 or TRBV6-3 and TRBJ1-2; 9 bases line up with TRBD1. The CDR3 is 16 residues long. V shed 0 bases and J 3 bases; nucleotides not matched to a gene: 5. Germline CDR1 reads MNHEY; CDR2 reads SVGEGT. The chain's CDR3 is CASSYSRTGVDYGYTF. In DNA form, the CDR3 reads TGTGCCAGCAGTTACTCGAGGACAGGGGTGGACTATGGCTACACCTTC.

A remark on this clonotype: Sequence at one end of the junction differs from germline and may be a read error. The chain joins TRBV12-3 or TRBV12-4 to TRBJ2-1; no clear D. The CDR3 sequence is 11 residues long. This CDR3 reads CASCFLGEQFF. As DNA, the CDR3 is TGTGCCAGCTGTTTCCTGGGTGAGCAGTTCTTC.

On this clonotype itself: One end of the junction does not line up with germline, which may come from a read error. The V and J genes are TRBV11-3 and TRBJ2-5; D tentatively reads TRBD1 or TRBD2 (5 bases each). CDR1 SGHNT and CDR2 YENEEA come from the germline V gene. The CDR3 runs 12 residues. The CDR3 DNA is TGTGCCAACAGCTTTATTGGGGGGACCCAGTACTTC. Amino acid sequence: CANSFIGGTQYF.

J is TRBJ2-1 and V is TRBV20-1; no reliable D call. The germline CDR1 and CDR2 sequences are DFQATT and SNEGSKA (reference sequence). The CDR3 is 11 amino acids. The ends were cut back, 0 bases at V and 15 bases at J, with 12 bases in the middle. Here the CDR3 DNA reads TGCAGTGCTAGAGACCGGGTTATGCGGTTCTTC. Amino acids: CSARDRVMRFF.

The chain uses TRBV5-6 and TRBJ2-7; 9 bases align to TRBD1. Germline V gene sequence: CDR1 SGHDT, CDR2 YYEEEE. The ends lost 9 bases at V and 7 bases at J; junction bases unmatched: 8. CDR3 length equals 12 residues. The CDR3 here is CATNRGHKEQYF. The DNA of the CDR3 is TGTGCCACGAACAGGGGGCACAAGGAGCAGTACTTC. The variable domain in full, completed from reference TRBV5-6 and TRBJ2-7, reads DAGVTQSPTHLIKTRGQQVTLRCSPKSGHDTVSWYQQALGQGPQFIFQYYEEEERQRGNFPDRFSGHQFPNYSSELNVNALLLGDSALYLCATNRGHKEQYFGPGTRLTVT.

V is TRBV6-5 and J is TRBJ2-7; possible D gene TRBD2, 6 bases. The V end lost 4 bases, the J end lost 2 bases, and 15 bases lay between the germline ends. This CDR3 is 15 amino acids long. The germline V gene has CDR1 MNHEY and CDR2 SVGAGI. The CDR3 DNA reads as TGTGCCAGCAGTTCCAAGGGATTAGCGGCCTACGAGCAGTACTTC. Amino acid sequence: CASSSKGLAAYEQYF.

Regarding this clonotype: The germline gene is not matched at one end of the junction; a read error may be the cause. The V and J genes are TRBV20-1 and TRBJ2-7; no clear D. Germline V gene data show CDR1 as DFQATT and CDR2 as SNEGSKA (reference sequence). The CDR3 spans 12 residues. The CDR3 region is CSAEAEFYEQYF. The CDR3, as DNA: TGCAGTGCCGAGGCGGAATTCTACGAGCAGTATTTC.

As for this clonotype: A much larger clone differs by one base, so this may be a read error. The rearrangement links TRBV6-5 to TRBJ2-5; D not resolved. Trimming left V 1 base short and J 0 bases short, with 6 bases between. Germline V gives CDR1 MNHEY, CDR2 SVGAGI. This CDR3 region has 14 residues. The CDR3 loop reads CASSYLGYQETQYF. For the CDR3, the DNA is TGTGCCAGCAGTTACTTGGGGTACCAAGAGACCCAGTACTTC.

This clonotype was seen a single time. Its ends do not fully match the called genes, so a read error is possible. This rearrangement joins TRBV11-2 to TRBJ1-3, with a possible D match to TRBD1 (5 bases). Germline loops: CDR1 SGHAT, CDR2 FQNNGV. The CDR3 loop spans 14 amino acids. This chain's CDR3 is CASSSGTPGKTIYF. CDR3 nucleotides: TGTGCCAGCAGCTCAGGGACTCCTGGGAAGACCATATACTTT. Full variable domain (outside the CDR3, taken from reference TRBV11-2 and TRBJ1-3): EAGVAQSPRYKIIEKRQSVAFWCNPISGHATLYWYQQILGQGPKLLIQFQNNGVVDDSQLPKDRFSAERLKGVDSTLKIQPAKLEDSAVYLCASSSGTPGKTIYFGEGSWLTVV.

The chain joins TRBV29-1 to TRBJ2-3; unclear D gene. This CDR3 contains 14 residues. The germline V gene encodes CDR1 SQVTM and CDR2 ANQGSEA. V was clipped by 3 bases and J by 8 bases, with 18 bases between them. CDR3 sequence (DNA): TGCAGCGTTGAGTTGGGTGGGCCGGCAGGTACGCAGTATTTT. It yields the protein CSVELGGPAGTQYF.

This chain uses TRBV11-3 with TRBJ2-7; D gene uncertain. V was pared by 7 bases and J by 3 bases, with 16 bases between. Germline CDR1 and CDR2: SGHNT and YENEEA. The CDR3 is 14 residues long. CDR3 sequence (DNA): TGTGCCAGCATCACACCCGATGGTTTCTACGAGCAGTACTTC. It codes for CASITPDGFYEQYF.

Concerning this clonotype: Here the CDR3 omits its conserved ending phenylalanine or tryptophan, so a read error is the likely source. The chain has TRBV11-2 and TRBJ1-2, with D possibly TRBD1 on 5 matching bases. Germline CDR1 and CDR2: SGHAT and FQNNGV. The CDR3 runs 14 residues. V was shortened by 0 bases and J by 4 bases, with 9 bases between the two germline ends. The CDR3: CASSLDPRGYGYTS. CDR3 nucleotide sequence: TGTGCCAGCAGCTTAGATCCAAGGGGCTATGGCTACACCTCC.

On this clonotype itself: A much bigger clone sits one base away, suggesting this may be a read error. The chain uses TRBV20-1 and TRBJ2-7, with 10 bases fitting TRBD2. This CDR3 is built from 15 residues. Germline V gene lookup returns CDR1 DFQATT and CDR2 SNEGSKA (reference sequence). The J segment lost 5 bases and the V segment lost 6 bases, leaving 13 bases of the junction unmatched. Here the CDR3 reads CSAPLGLAGVDEQYF. Here the CDR3 DNA reads TGCAGTGCCCCCCTCGGCCTAGCGGGAGTCGACGAGCAGTACTTC.

In this sample, this clonotype turned up once. One end of the junction varies from germline; a read error may be responsible. The CDR3 loop reads CASSQGQGVSNSSLNF. The DNA of the CDR3 is TGCGCCAGCAGCCAAGGACAGGGGGTTTCCAATTCATCCCTCAACTTC. The gene calls are TRBV4-1 and TRBJ1-6; 9 nucleotides match TRBD1. Germline V gene lookup returns CDR1 MGHRA and CDR2 YSYEKL. This CDR3 comprises 16 residues.

There are many counts of this clonotype. V is TRBV6-1 and J is TRBJ2-5; 9 positions agree with TRBD2. This CDR3 spans 13 amino acids. The J segment lost 5 bases and the V segment lost 8 bases, leaving 6 bases of the junction unmatched. The V gene's germline CDR1 is MNHNS and CDR2 SASEGT. CDR3 sequence reads: CASGSGSLETQYF. DNA of the CDR3: TGTGCCAGCGGTAGCGGGAGTTTGGAGACCCAGTACTTC.

Note on this clonotype: A clone one base away is much larger, so this may be a read error. The CDR3 protein is CNARGQGAIDEQYF. CDR3 coding DNA: TGCAATGCTAGAGGACAGGGAGCTATAGACGAGCAGTACTTC. The V call is TRBV20-1, the J call TRBJ2-7; 8 nucleotides agree with TRBD1. Germline lookup yields CDR1 DFQATT and CDR2 SNEGSKA (reference sequence). This CDR3 has 14 amino acids.

The rearrangement joins TRBV29-1 to TRBJ2-5; the match to TRBD1 covers 10 bases. Germline loops: CDR1 SQVTM, CDR2 ANQGSEA. V lost 8 bases and J lost 6; bases outside the gene matches: 6. This CDR3 contains 12 residues. Here the CDR3 reads CSRGQGSQTQYF. Here the CDR3 DNA reads TGCAGCAGGGGACAGGGGTCGCAGACCCAGTACTTC.

This chain links TRBV4-1 with TRBJ2-1; 9 nucleotides align to TRBD1. The CDR3 is 19 residues long. V lost 3 bases and J lost 5; bases outside the gene matches: 17. Germline loops: CDR1 MGHRA, CDR2 YSYEKL. CDR3 amino acids: CASSHEQGARGPSDNEQFF. The CDR3 nucleotides are TGCGCCAGCAGCCACGAACAGGGGGCGAGAGGGCCTTCCGACAATGAGCAGTTCTTC.

A remark on this clonotype: With a much larger clone just one base away, this may be a read error. This chain joins TRBV4-2 and TRBJ2-1; 8 bases align to TRBD2. The germline CDR1 and CDR2 sequences are LGHNA and YNFKEQ. This CDR3 has 14 amino acids. The chain's CDR3 is CVSSQASGSHEQFF. CDR3 in DNA: TGTGTCAGCAGCCAAGCGAGCGGGAGCCATGAGCAGTTCTTC.

A note on this clonotype: A much larger clone differs from this one at a single base, so this may be a read error. V is TRBV20-1 and J is TRBJ2-3; the D is unclear. Germline V gene lookup returns CDR1 DFQATT and CDR2 SNEGSKA (reference sequence). V shed 5 bases and J shed 6 bases, with 12 bases lying between them. The CDR3 sequence is 12 residues long. The CDR3 region is CSAVILGDTQYF. As DNA, the CDR3 is TGCAGTGCTGTTATTTTGGGGGATACGCAGTATTTT.

This clonotype was observed a single time. The chain employs TRBV4-2 and TRBJ2-7; either TRBD1 or TRBD2 may fit D (6 bases each). The CDR3 length is 16 residues. Looked up from germline, CDR1 is LGHNA and CDR2 is YNFKEQ. The DNA of the CDR3 is TGTGCCAGCAACCAAGCTTGGGGGGCTGGCCCCTACGAGCAGTACGTC. It yields the protein CASNQAWGAGPYEQYV.

Worth noting for this clonotype: A single base separates this from a much larger clone, so it may be a read error. This chain joins TRBV20-1 and TRBJ2-1; 9 bases map to TRBD2. There are 13 residues in the CDR3. Germline CDR1 is DFQATT and CDR2 is SNEGSKA (reference sequence). CDR3 sequence (DNA): TGCAGCCATCTAGCGGGAAGGGCCAATGAGCAGTTCTTC. Translating gives CSHLAGRANEQFF.